These 25 T cell receptor beta chains share one sample of origin, sequenced in a study of human T cells and chemical hapten exposure. TCRdb reprocessed the 5' RACE reads with MiXCR, giving one entry per CDR3 protein. Here the sample spans 110,000 or so distinct CDR3 sequences, roughly 18% being singletons. Extraction of total RNA was performed on unfractionated whole blood. The source is a human donor in good health.

The chain recombines TRBV10-3 with TRBJ2-1, with D tentatively TRBD2 (6 bases). V shed 0 bases and J shed 6 bases, with 15 bases lying between them. Per the germline V gene, CDR1 is ENHRY and CDR2 is SYGVKD. The length of the CDR3 is 16 residues. In nucleotides, the CDR3 is TGTGCCATCAGTGAGTCACTAGCCCTGAGCGGCAATGAGCAGTTCTTC. The encoded protein is CAISESLALSGNEQFF.

The chain recombines TRBV24-1 with TRBJ1-1; D gene ambiguous. The CDR3 extends over 13 amino acids. Germline V gene sequence: CDR1 KGHDR, CDR2 SFDVKD. V lost 1 base, J lost 1 base, and 3 bases lay in between. CDR3 bases: TGTGCCACCAGTGATTTCGGGAACACTGAAGCTTTCTTT. Translation: CATSDFGNTEAFF.

This clonotype was counted between two and nine times. The rearrangement joins TRBV30 to TRBJ2-7, with D tentatively TRBD1 (5 bases). V gave up 5 bases and J gave up 2 bases, with 10 bases separating them. The germline gives CDR1 GTSNPN, CDR2 SVGIG (reference sequence). The CDR3 is made up of 12 amino acids. The CDR3 spells CAWDSGPYEQYF. The CDR3 region has the DNA TGTGCCTGGGACAGTGGGCCCTACGAGCAGTACTTC.

The J gene is TRBJ2-7, the V gene TRBV7-8; 10 nucleotides match TRBD1. Per the germline V gene, CDR1 is SGHVS and CDR2 is FQNEAQ. After removal of 4 bases from V and 5 bases from J, the junction contained 8 bases not matched to a gene. This CDR3 has 15 amino acids. The CDR3 DNA sequence: TGTGCCAGCAGCTCCTCCGGGACAGGGGTCCACGAGCAGTACTTC. Translating gives CASSSSGTGVHEQYF. Based on the CDR3 plus reference TRBV7-8 and TRBJ2-7, the full variable domain is GAGVSQSPRYKVAKRGQDVALRCDPISGHVSLFWYQQALGQGPEFLTYFQNEAQLDKSGLPSDRFFAERPEGSVSTLKIQRTQQEDSAVYLCASSSSGTGVHEQYFGPGTRLTVT.

This clonotype was counted between two and nine times. The chain uses TRBV29-1 and TRBJ1-1, with 8 bases aligning to TRBD1. Germline loops: CDR1 SQVTM, CDR2 ANQGSEA. V shed 6 bases, J shed 1 base, and the junction held 10 bases outside the gene matches. This CDR3 contains 15 residues. CDR3 DNA sequence: TGCAGCGTAGGACAGGGACTTAGATCGAACACTGAAGCTTTCTTT. Protein product: CSVGQGLRSNTEAFF. Combining the CDR3 with reference TRBV29-1 and TRBJ1-1 gives the whole variable domain SAVISQKPSRDICQRGTSLTIQCQVDSQVTMMFWYRQQPGQSLTLIATANQGSEATYESGFVIDKFPISRPNLTFSTLTVSNMSPEDSSIYLCSVGQGLRSNTEAFFGQGTRLTVV.

This clonotype was seen more than once but under ten times. The chain couples TRBV28 to TRBJ2-7, with TRBD2 identical over 7 bases. After removal of 6 bases from V and 0 bases from J, the junction contained 8 bases not matched to a gene. CDR3 length: 15 amino acids. The V gene's germline CDR1 is MDHEN and CDR2 SYDVKM. DNA of the CDR3: TGTGCCAGCAGCCGCCGGTCGGGGGGCTCCTACGAGCAGTACTTC. As protein: CASSRRSGGSYEQYF.

The gene calls are TRBV5-1 and TRBJ2-3; possible D gene TRBD1, 6 bases. Between the trimmed V and J ends, which lost 3 bases and 2 bases, there was a span of 13 bases. Germline V CDR1 and CDR2: SGHRS, YFSETQ. The CDR3 spans 15 residues. CDR3 DNA sequence: TGCGCCAGCAGCTCCGAGACAGGAACCACAGATACGCAGTATTTT. It yields the protein CASSSETGTTDTQYF. Variable domain in full (rest from reference TRBV5-1 and TRBJ2-3): KAGVTQTPRYLIKTRGQQVTLSCSPISGHRSVSWYQQTPGQGLQFLFEYFSETQRNKGNFPGRFSGRQFSNSRSEMNVSTLELGDSALYLCASSSETGTTDTQYFGPGTRLTVL.

The chain uses TRBV28 and TRBJ1-2, with D perhaps TRBD1 (5 bases). V was pared by 5 bases and J by 2 bases, with 12 bases between. Germline V gene sequence: CDR1 MDHEN, CDR2 SYDVKM. The CDR3 has 14 amino acids. CDR3 protein: CASSRGKRNYGYTF. CDR3 nucleotides: TGTGCCAGCAGTCGGGGGAAAAGAAACTATGGCTACACCTTC.

The table lists this clonotype with many counts. The chain uses TRBV12-3 or TRBV12-4 and TRBJ1-2; perhaps TRBD1 as D (6 bases). This CDR3 has 13 residues. V was clipped by 5 bases and J by 12 bases, with 19 bases between them. CDR3 protein: CASSIVGGSHDTF. The CDR3 coding sequence is TGTGCCAGCAGTATCGTAGGGGGGAGCCACGACACCTTC.

This clonotype was seen a handful of times. The V call is TRBV20-1, the J call TRBJ2-5; D could derive from TRBD1 or TRBD2 (5 bases each). The length of the CDR3 is 16 residues. V shed 0 bases and J shed 3 bases, with 17 bases lying between them. The germline CDR1 and CDR2 sequences are DFQATT and SNEGSKA (reference sequence). The CDR3 DNA sequence: TGCAGTGCTAGAGATCGGGGCCCCATCGGGGAAGAGACCCAGTACTTC. Translating it yields CSARDRGPIGEETQYF.

This chain uses TRBV3-1 with TRBJ2-1; D is unclear. Germline V gives CDR1 LGHDT, CDR2 YNNKEL (reference sequence). The CDR3 length is 17 residues. V was cut by 0 bases and J by 0 bases, with 12 bases left in between. The CDR3 sequence is CASSQDYYPPSYNEQFF. In DNA form, the CDR3 reads TGTGCCAGCAGCCAAGATTACTACCCACCCTCCTACAATGAGCAGTTCTTC.

This chain connects TRBV11-2 to TRBJ2-6; TRBD2 matches at 12 bases. Trimming cost V 5 bases and J 0 bases; bases outside gene matches: 8. CDR3 length equals 19 residues. Germline V gene lookup returns CDR1 SGHAT and CDR2 FQNNGV. CDR3 coding DNA: TGTGCCAGCAGCCCGGGACTAGCGGGTGAATCCTCTGGGGCCAACGTCCTGACTTTC. Amino acid sequence: CASSPGLAGESSGANVLTF.

This clonotype was recorded a few times. The chain links TRBV6-2 or TRBV6-3 to TRBJ2-2, with no clear D. The CDR3 has 12 amino acids. Trimming removed 4 bases at V and 0 bases at J, with 0 bases between. Germline lookup yields CDR1 MNHEY and CDR2 SVGEGT. CDR3 DNA sequence: TGTGCCAGCAGTTCGAACACCGGGGAGCTGTTTTTT. Translation gives CASSSNTGELFF.

The table lists this clonotype with a few counts. This rearrangement joins TRBV28 to TRBJ2-5; D gene ambiguous. Trimming removed 4 bases from V and 1 base from J, with 7 bases in between. Germline lookup yields CDR1 MDHEN and CDR2 SYDVKM. The CDR3 is 13 residues long. The CDR3 coding sequence is TGTGCCAGCAGTTCGACGGCCCAAGAGACCCAGTACTTC. It encodes CASSSTAQETQYF.

The CDR3 bases are TGTGCCAGCACGGACAGGGGAAAAGGTTCACCCCTCCACTTT. Translating it yields CASTDRGKGSPLHF. V usage is TRBV6-1 and J usage is TRBJ1-6; 9 bases map to TRBD1. Per germline, CDR1 MNHNS and CDR2 SASEGT. V shed 7 bases, J shed 9 bases, and the junction held 7 bases outside the gene matches. The CDR3 totals 14 residues.

This clonotype has only a few counts. The chain has TRBV6-5 and TRBJ1-1; a possible D gene is TRBD1 (6 bases). CDR1 and CDR2 from the germline V gene are MNHEY and SVGAGI. The CDR3 is 15 residues long. Trimming removed 5 bases at V and 2 bases at J, with 15 bases between. The CDR3, as DNA: TGTGCCAGCAGTCCGGACAGACGTTTAAACACTGAAGCTTTCTTT. Its translation: CASSPDRRLNTEAFF.

Written as DNA, the CDR3 is TGCGCCAGCAGGTCCACGTGGGGGGCCAACGAGCAGTACTTC. Translation: CASRSTWGANEQYF. The rearrangement links TRBV5-1 to TRBJ2-7, with D possibly being TRBD1 or TRBD2 (6 bases each). V dropped 5 bases and J dropped 5 bases, with 17 bases sitting between them. The CDR3 has 14 amino acids. In germline, CDR1 is SGHRS, CDR2 YFSETQ.

This clonotype was observed a handful of times. The chain employs TRBV5-5 and TRBJ2-7; 14 bases align to TRBD2. The CDR3 spans 18 residues. From germline, CDR1 is SGHKS and CDR2 YYEKEE (reference sequence). Trimming cost V 5 bases and J 0 bases; bases outside gene matches: 10. CDR3 in DNA: TGTGCCAGCAGACCCCCCGGGACTAGCGGGAGTTACTCCTACGAGCAGTACTTC. Translating gives CASRPPGTSGSYSYEQYF.

The chain links TRBV19 to TRBJ2-3; 7 bases fit TRBD1. Germline V gives CDR1 LNHDA, CDR2 SQIVND (reference sequence). With 6 bases clipped from V and 4 bases from J, the junction kept 13 bases outside the gene matches. CDR3 length equals 16 residues. CDR3 nucleotide sequence: TGTGCCAGTAGCCGGCCCGGAAGGGGGCACGCAGATACGCAGTATTTT. Translation gives CASSRPGRGHADTQYF.

This clonotype appeared a few times. The rearrangement uses TRBV9 and TRBJ2-2, with D hard to call. Germline CDR1 reads SGDLS; CDR2 reads YYNGEE. The V gene lost 0 bases and the J gene lost 8 bases, with 11 bases spanning the gap. The CDR3 sequence is 14 residues long. The CDR3 nucleotides read TGTGCCAGCAGCGTAGACCTTACCTTAGGGGAGCTGTTTTTT. This encodes CASSVDLTLGELFF.

This clonotype was observed many times. The rearrangement joins TRBV3-1 to TRBJ2-2, with D uncertain. This CDR3 spans 13 amino acids. CDR1 LGHDT and CDR2 YNNKEL come from the germline V gene (reference sequence). The ends were cut back, 3 bases at V and 6 bases at J, with 8 bases in the middle. The CDR3 DNA sequence: TGTGCCAGCAGCCAGGCTAGATCCGGGGAGCTGTTTTTT. Protein product: CASSQARSGELFF. The full variable domain, in which reference TRBV3-1 and TRBJ2-2 provide the parts outside the CDR3, is DTAVSQTPKYLVTQMGNDKSIKCEQNLGHDTMYWYKQDSKKFLKIMFSYNNKELIINETVPNRFSPKSPDKAHLNLHINSLELGDSAVYFCASSQARSGELFFGEGSRLTVL.

The V and J genes are TRBV12-3 or TRBV12-4 and TRBJ1-2; D not resolved. V was cut by 2 bases and J by 7 bases, with 11 bases left in between. CDR3 length equals 13 residues. Here the CDR3 reads CASSLFKGLGYTF. CDR3 DNA: TGTGCCAGCAGTTTATTCAAAGGCCTTGGCTACACCTTC.

This clonotype was recorded a few times. This chain connects TRBV5-1 to TRBJ2-7; D gene ambiguous. In germline, CDR1 is SGHRS, CDR2 YFSETQ. The CDR3 is 15 amino acids. V was shortened by 4 bases and J by 0 bases, with 14 bases between the two germline ends. The CDR3 is CASSRWAPSSYEQYF. The CDR3 coding sequence is TGCGCCAGCAGCCGCTGGGCGCCGAGCTCCTACGAGCAGTACTTC.

This clonotype appeared a few times. This chain uses TRBV6-6 with TRBJ2-7, with D perhaps matching TRBD2 (7 bases). The CDR3 loop spans 15 amino acids. Per the germline V gene, CDR1 is MNHNY and CDR2 is SVGAGI (reference sequence). Trimming shortened V by 8 bases and J by 4 bases, and 21 bases separated the two germline ends. The CDR3 DNA sequence: TGTGCCAGCCGGGGGGCGGGAGCCCTCTGGTACGAGCAGTACTTC. This gives the protein CASRGAGALWYEQYF.

The chain joins TRBV5-1 to TRBJ2-7, with 7 nucleotides matching TRBD1. Germline lookup yields CDR1 SGHRS and CDR2 YFSETQ. Trimming cost V 4 bases and J 2 bases; bases outside gene matches: 9. The CDR3 is made up of 15 amino acids. For the CDR3, the DNA is TGCGCCAGCAGCGTAGGGGACAGCCTAACCTACGAGCAGTACTTC. It translates to CASSVGDSLTYEQYF. Full variable domain (remainder filled in from reference TRBV5-1 and TRBJ2-7): KAGVTQTPRYLIKTRGQQVTLSCSPISGHRSVSWYQQTPGQGLQFLFEYFSETQRNKGNFPGRFSGRQFSNSRSEMNVSTLELGDSALYLCASSVGDSLTYEQYFGPGTRLTVT.